This T cell receptor beta chain was sequenced in a study of blood T cell repertoires in COVID-19. The overall study: Samples representing acute and convalescent COVID-19 were sourced from the United States, Italy and Spain. Nucleic acid was either cDNA or gDNA, and it came from T cells, B-cell-depleted T cells, or PBMCs.

As processed by the authors: Amplification of reference gene primers was used by the study to estimate nucleated cell counts. Using immunoSEQ multiplex PCR, the repertoire was profiled, and TCRdb retains in-frame clones only, with some absent. V, J and clone size reflect that table, while D and trimming were determined from the DNA. The data hold around 80,000 clones, with approximately 90% observed a single time. V was clipped by 4 bases and J by 4 bases; unmatched bases: 4. The germline V gene has CDR1 LNHDA and CDR2 SQIVND (reference sequence). The CDR3 runs to 15 residues. The clonotype originates from a man aged 55 to 70 with acute or convalescent COVID-19. Sequenced material: peripheral blood. V gene TRBV19 combines with J gene TRBJ2-1, with 10 nucleotides matching TRBD2. The CDR3 region has the DNA TGTGCCAGTAGTAGAACTAGCGGGGATTACAATGAGCAGTTCTTC. Its protein product is CASSRTSGDYNEQFF.